This T cell receptor (beta chain) was recovered during a study of blood T cell repertoires in COVID-19. The germline V gene has CDR1 LGHNA and CDR2 YSLEER. The CDR3 length is 16 residues. Trimming removed 1 base from V and 4 bases from J, with 16 bases in between. Clones were read by immunoSEQ multiplex PCR, and TCRdb kept only the in-frame ones, dropping some. The data show roughly 220,000 clones, 80% to 90% seen once. Sequencing was performed on peripheral blood. This clonotype originated in a man under 40 with active or convalescent COVID-19. The chain recombines TRBV4-3 with TRBJ1-2; tentative D call: TRBD1 (5 bases). For the CDR3, the DNA is TGCGCCAGCAGCCAAGGTCGCAACTTGGGGGGCTATGGCTACACCTTC. The encoded protein is CASSQGRNLGGYGYTF.